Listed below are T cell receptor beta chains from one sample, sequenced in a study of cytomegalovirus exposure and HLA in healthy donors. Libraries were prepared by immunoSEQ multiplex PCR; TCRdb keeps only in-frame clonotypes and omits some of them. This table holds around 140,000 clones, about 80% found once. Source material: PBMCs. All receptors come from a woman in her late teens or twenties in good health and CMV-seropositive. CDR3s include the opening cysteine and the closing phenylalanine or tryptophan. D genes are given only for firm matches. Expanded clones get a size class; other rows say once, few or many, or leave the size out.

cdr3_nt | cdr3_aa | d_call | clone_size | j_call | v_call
TGTGCCAGCAGCTTAGAGGGACACGGGATCCACGAGCAGTACTTC | CASSLEGHGIHEQYF | - | - | TRBJ2-7 | TRBV11-2
TGTGCCAGCAGCCTAGGGACAGGGGCAATTGGGCAGTTCTTC | CASSLGTGAIGQFF | TRBD1 | - | TRBJ2-1 | TRBV28
TGCAGTGCTAGAGGAGATTACGAGCAGTACTTC | CSARGDYEQYF | - | few | TRBJ2-7 | TRBV20-1
TGTGCCAGCAGTTTTCGGGAGAACACTGAAGCTTTCTTT | CASSFRENTEAFF | - | few | TRBJ1-1 | TRBV6-5
TGTGCCAGCAGTTACTCGAGAGGGAATAGCAATCAGCCCCAGCATTTT | CASSYSRGNSNQPQHF | - | once | TRBJ1-5 | TRBV6-6
TGTGCCAGCAGCTTAGGGGGGCCTGCCAACACTGAAGCTTTCTTT | CASSLGGPANTEAFF | - | - | TRBJ1-1 | TRBV7-8
TGTGCCAGCAGTTTAACAGGGGGCGGAGGTCAGCCCCAGCATTTT | CASSLTGGGGQPQHF | TRBD1 | - | TRBJ1-5 | TRBV27
TGCGCCAGCAGCCGACGGCCCCAGGCTAGCGGGAACAATGAGCAGTTCTTC | CASSRRPQASGNNEQFF | TRBD2 | - | TRBJ2-1 | TRBV5-1
TGTGCCATCAGTGGGCAGGGGAGCACCTACGAGCAGTACTTC | CAISGQGSTYEQYF | - | once | TRBJ2-7 | TRBV10-3
TGTGCCAGCAGCTTAGAGGGCAGGGGGCTAAGTCAGCCCCAGCATTTT | CASSLEGRGLSQPQHF | TRBD1 | - | TRBJ1-5 | TRBV7-8
TGTGCCAGCAGCCCCACCCAGGCGGCAGGGGTCTCCTATGGCTACACCTTC | CASSPTQAAGVSYGYTF | - | - | TRBJ1-2 | TRBV5-4
TGCGCCAGCAGCACACGGACAGGGGGCACTGAAGCTTTCTTT | CASSTRTGGTEAFF | TRBD1 | - | TRBJ1-1 | TRBV5-1
TGTGCCAGCAGCTTAGTTGTCGGGGGGCACGGAGAGACCCAGTACTTC | CASSLVVGGHGETQYF | - | - | TRBJ2-5 | TRBV11-3
TGTGCCAGCAGTTTGATTAAAGGGGGAACAACTAATGAAAAACTGTTTTTT | CASSLIKGGTTNEKLFF | - | - | TRBJ1-4 | TRBV27
TGTGCCAGTAAGGAGTCTCCTCAACACACTGAAGCTTTCTTT | CASKESPQHTEAFF | - | - | TRBJ1-1 | TRBV19
TGTGCCAGCTCACCGGGACAGCCCAATCAGCCCCAGCATTTT | CASSPGQPNQPQHF | TRBD1 | - | TRBJ1-5 | TRBV18
TGTGCCAGCAGCCGAAAACTACAGGCGCGACTAGCCAAAAACATTCAGTACTTC | CASSRKLQARLAKNIQYF | - | once | TRBJ2-4 | TRBV28
TGTGCCAGCAGTTCGGGACAGGGCTTCAATCAGCCCCAGCATTTT | CASSSGQGFNQPQHF | TRBD1 | once | TRBJ1-5 | TRBV28
TGCGCCAGCAGTGATATCCTATCGGGGTACTCCTACGAGCAGTACTTC | CASSDILSGYSYEQYF | - | - | TRBJ2-7 | TRBV10-2
TGCGCCAGCAGCCAAGACCCCCCGCGTCGGGGGTCGAACACTGAAGCTTTCTTT | CASSQDPPRRGSNTEAFF | - | once | TRBJ1-1 | TRBV4-3